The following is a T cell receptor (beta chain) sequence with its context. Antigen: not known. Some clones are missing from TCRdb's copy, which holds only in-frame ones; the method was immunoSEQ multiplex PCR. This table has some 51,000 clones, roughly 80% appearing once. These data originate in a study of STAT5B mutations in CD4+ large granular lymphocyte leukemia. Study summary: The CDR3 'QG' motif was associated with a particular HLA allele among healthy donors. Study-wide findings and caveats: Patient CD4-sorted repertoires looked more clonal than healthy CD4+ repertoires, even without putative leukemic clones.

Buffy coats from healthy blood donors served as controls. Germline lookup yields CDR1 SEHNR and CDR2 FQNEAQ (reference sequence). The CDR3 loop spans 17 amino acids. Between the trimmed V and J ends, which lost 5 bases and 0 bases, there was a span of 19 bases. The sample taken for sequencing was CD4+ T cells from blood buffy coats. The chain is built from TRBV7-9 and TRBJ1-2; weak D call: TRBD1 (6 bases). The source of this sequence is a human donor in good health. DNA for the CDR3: TGTGCCAGCAGCCCATTCAGGGCAGGGGAAGCTAACTATGGCTACACCTTC. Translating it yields CASSPFRAGEANYGYTF.